Given below is one T cell receptor (beta chain) in context. V lost 7 bases to trimming and J lost 4 bases, with 16 bases between them. The V gene's germline CDR1 is SNHLY and CDR2 FYNNEI. The CDR3 is 14 amino acids. This sample was taken from a study of blood T cell repertoires in COVID-19. Study-level information: The study drew acute and convalescent COVID-19 samples from the United States, Italy and Spain.

Libraries were prepared by immunoSEQ multiplex PCR; TCRdb keeps only in-frame clonotypes and omits some of them. Among about 300,000 clones, 86% were seen once, and the ten largest hold around 4.6%. Each recovered donor of Cohort 3 presented with two negative PCRs, clearance, or symptom resolution. Material: PBMCs or T cells enriched from blood (not recorded which). This chain connects TRBV2 to TRBJ1-2; no reliable D call. This clonotype was obtained from a man aged 25 to 45 who had recovered from COVID-19. This CDR3 is CASTRPIEGYGYTF. CDR3 nucleotide sequence: TGTGCCAGCACCAGACCCATCGAGGGCTATGGCTACACCTTC. Drawing the rest from reference TRBV2 and TRBJ1-2, the complete variable domain is EPEVTQTPSHQVTQMGQEVILRCVPISNHLYFYWYRQILGQKVEFLVSFYNNEISEKSEIFDDQFSVERPDGSNFTLKIRSTKLEDSAMYFCASTRPIEGYGYTFGSGTRLTVV.